Shown below are 16 T cell receptor beta chains from a single sample sequenced in a study of vaccination and CD4 T cells after COVID-19. No antigen has been identified for these receptors. Sequenced with the Oncomine TCR Beta short-read assay was DNA taken from cultured CD4+ T cells. TCRdb re-called the PCR reads through MiXCR, storing one row per CDR3 protein. Here the sample spans around 20,000 distinct CDR3 sequences, 43% being singletons. The treatment was: roughly ten-day PBMC culture with coronavirus spike peptide pools or control peptides (ViraFEST assay). Sequencing was performed on CD4+ T cells from blood, cultured in vitro. Receptors were obtained from a human donor who had recovered from COVID-19.

The chain employs TRBV5-1 and TRBJ1-2; D might be TRBD1 (6 bases). In germline, CDR1 is SGHRS, CDR2 YFSETQ. V was pared by 4 bases and J by 4 bases, with 17 bases between. The CDR3 spans 15 residues. The CDR3, as DNA: TGCGCCAGCAGCCTTGGCGGGGGGCCAGGCTATGGCTACACCTTC. This codes for CASSLGGGPGYGYTF.

This clonotype was observed a few times. The chain is built from TRBV11-2 and TRBJ1-6; TRBD1 might be the D (5 bases). This CDR3 has 14 residues. With 5 bases removed from V and 11 bases from J, the gap between germline ends came to 16 bases. Germline CDR1 is SGHAT and CDR2 is FQNNGV. In DNA, the CDR3 is TGTGCCAGCAGCAACCAGGGACCTTTTGCACCCCTCCACTTT. Translated, it gives CASSNQGPFAPLHF.

This clonotype has more than one count but fewer than ten. The chain combines TRBV6-2 or TRBV6-3 with TRBJ1-5; 9 nucleotides line up with TRBD1. The CDR3 loop spans 17 amino acids. The V segment lost 2 bases and the J segment 2 bases; nucleotides outside the gene matches: 7. Germline CDR1 and CDR2: MNHEY and SVGEGT. In nucleotides, the CDR3 is TGTGCCAGCAGTTACGCCGGGACAGGGAACGGCAATCAGCCCCAGCATTTT. As protein: CASSYAGTGNGNQPQHF.

CDR3 sequence reads: CASTRDRQPLHF. The CDR3 coding sequence is TGTGCCAGCACCCGGGACAGGCAACCCCTCCACTTT. The chain employs TRBV28 and TRBJ1-6; 8 bases are a match to TRBD1. The J segment lost 12 bases and the V segment lost 7 bases, leaving 5 bases of the junction unmatched. In germline, CDR1 is MDHEN, CDR2 SYDVKM. The CDR3 has 12 amino acids.

This clonotype was observed a handful of times. This rearrangement joins TRBV5-6 to TRBJ1-6; the D gene is possibly TRBD1 (5 bases). In germline, CDR1 is SGHDT, CDR2 YYEEEE. CDR3 length: 16 residues. V lost 0 bases, J lost 6 bases, and 13 bases lay in between. The CDR3 region has the DNA TGTGCCAGCAGCTTGGGTTCGGGGGGGAGTAATTCACCCCTCCACTTT. The encoded protein is CASSLGSGGSNSPLHF.

V gene TRBV28 combines with J gene TRBJ2-1; 9 bases fit TRBD1. V was pared by 3 bases and J by 9 bases, with 9 bases of the junction left unmatched. CDR1 and CDR2 from the germline V gene are MDHEN and SYDVKM. The CDR3 runs 15 residues. The CDR3 sequence is CASSFQSGTGFEQFF. CDR3 DNA sequence: TGTGCCAGCAGTTTCCAAAGCGGGACAGGGTTTGAGCAGTTCTTC.

This clonotype was seen more than once but under ten times. The rearrangement joins TRBV24-1 to TRBJ1-1; D remains ambiguous. V lost 8 bases to trimming and J lost 1 base, with 10 bases between them. The CDR3 contains 13 residues. The germline V gene encodes CDR1 KGHDR and CDR2 SFDVKD. CDR3 loop: CATMMGANTEAFF. In nucleotides, the CDR3 is TGTGCCACCATGATGGGTGCGAACACTGAAGCTTTCTTT.

The chain combines TRBV29-1 with TRBJ1-4, with D possibly TRBD1 on 6 matching bases. CDR1 and CDR2 from the germline V gene are SQVTM and ANQGSEA. This CDR3 has 12 residues. Trimming removed 1 base from V and 6 bases from J, with 6 bases in between. CDR3 in DNA: TGCAGCGTTGAAGGGACAGATGAAAAACTGTTTTTT. It is translated as CSVEGTDEKLFF. Based on the CDR3 plus reference TRBV29-1 and TRBJ1-4, the full variable domain is SAVISQKPSRDICQRGTSLTIQCQVDSQVTMMFWYRQQPGQSLTLIATANQGSEATYESGFVIDKFPISRPNLTFSTLTVSNMSPEDSSIYLCSVEGTDEKLFFGSGTQLSVL.

The J gene is TRBJ2-5, the V gene TRBV5-1, with a weak D call TRBD2 (6 bases). CDR1 SGHRS and CDR2 YFSETQ come from the germline V gene. The CDR3 runs 13 residues. Trimming stripped 3 bases from V and 4 bases from J, with 10 bases between. CDR3 nucleotides: TGCGCCAGCAGCTCCCCCGGGGGAGAGACCCAGTACTTC. Its protein product is CASSSPGGETQYF.

The CDR3 here is CATGGGAYNEQFF. The CDR3 coding sequence is TGTGCCACCGGTGGCGGAGCCTACAATGAGCAGTTCTTC. This chain joins TRBV24-1 and TRBJ2-1; D gene unclear. Germline CDR1 is KGHDR and CDR2 is SFDVKD. Trimming took off 9 bases at V and 2 bases at J, with 10 bases between the two ends. This CDR3 has 13 residues.

The chain uses TRBV7-2 and TRBJ1-2, with 9 bases identical to TRBD1. The germline CDR1 and CDR2 sequences are SGHTA and FQGNSA. There are 15 residues in the CDR3. Trimming took 5 bases from V and 4 from J; bases not matched to a gene: 8. The CDR3 loop reads CASSPDRGWSYGYTF. CDR3 DNA sequence: TGTGCCAGCAGCCCGGACAGGGGATGGAGCTATGGCTACACCTTC.

The genes are TRBV20-1 and TRBJ1-2; weak D call: TRBD1 (6 bases). Trimming pared 3 bases from V and 5 bases from J, leaving 22 bases between. The CDR3 totals 16 residues. Germline CDR1 and CDR2: DFQATT and SNEGSKA (reference sequence). The CDR3 spells CSARIDRPGQEYGYTF. The CDR3 DNA sequence: TGCAGTGCTAGGATCGACCGACCGGGACAAGAATATGGCTACACCTTC.

This clonotype was counted only a few times. This sequence joins TRBV30 and TRBJ1-2; D gene ambiguous. Trimming pared 0 bases from V and 7 bases from J, leaving 6 bases between. The germline V gene has CDR1 GTSNPN and CDR2 SVGIG (reference sequence). This CDR3 comprises 11 residues. The CDR3 DNA reads as TGTGCCTGGAGTGTATTTGGTGGCTACACCTTC. Encoded protein: CAWSVFGGYTF.

The chain couples TRBV2 to TRBJ1-3; 7 bases map to TRBD1. The CDR3 length is 15 residues. In germline, CDR1 is SNHLY, CDR2 FYNNEI. V lost 6 bases, J lost 4 bases, and 9 bases stayed unmatched. CDR3 in DNA: TGTGCCAGCAGGGCCACGACAGGGACAGGAAACACCATATATTTT. It specifies CASRATTGTGNTIYF.

The V and J genes are TRBV5-1 and TRBJ2-3; 11 bases match TRBD1. This CDR3 is 16 amino acids long. Germline values: CDR1 SGHRS, CDR2 YFSETQ. The V segment lost 2 bases and the J segment 2 bases; nucleotides outside the gene matches: 4. This chain's CDR3 is CASSFWDRGVTDTQYF. In nucleotides, the CDR3 is TGCGCCAGCAGCTTCTGGGACAGGGGGGTCACAGATACGCAGTATTTT.

The V gene is TRBV20-1, the J gene TRBJ2-7, with D unresolved. Germline CDR1 reads DFQATT; CDR2 reads SNEGSKA (reference sequence). This CDR3 spans 13 amino acids. Deletions cut 1 base from V and 6 bases from J, with 13 bases between. The CDR3 is CSARVPTGLEQYF. The CDR3 DNA sequence: TGCAGTGCTAGAGTTCCCACGGGCCTCGAGCAGTACTTC.